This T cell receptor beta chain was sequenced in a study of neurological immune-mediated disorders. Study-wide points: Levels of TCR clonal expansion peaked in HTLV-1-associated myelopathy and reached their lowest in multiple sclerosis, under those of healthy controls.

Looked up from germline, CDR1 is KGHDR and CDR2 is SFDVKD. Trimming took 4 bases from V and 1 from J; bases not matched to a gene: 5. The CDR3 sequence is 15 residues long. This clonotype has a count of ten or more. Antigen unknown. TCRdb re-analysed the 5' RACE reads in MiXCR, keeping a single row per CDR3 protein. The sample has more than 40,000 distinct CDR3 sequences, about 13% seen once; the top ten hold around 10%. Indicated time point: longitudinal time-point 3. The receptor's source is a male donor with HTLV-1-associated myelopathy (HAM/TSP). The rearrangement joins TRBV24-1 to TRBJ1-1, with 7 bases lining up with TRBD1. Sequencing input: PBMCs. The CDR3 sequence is CATSDPRQGNTEAFF. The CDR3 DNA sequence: TGTGCCACCAGTGACCCTCGACAGGGGAACACTGAAGCTTTCTTT.